The clone carrying this TCR beta chain turned up a few times. Its antigen is currently unknown. This sample is part of a study of T-cell reconstitution after alpha-beta-depleted transplantation in children. Unique molecular identifiers were used to barcode this TCRbeta library. Via MiXCR, TCRdb re-called the PCR reads, giving one row per CDR3 protein. This sample has around 600,000 distinct CDR3 sequences, with roughly 23% found just once. Overall study findings and caveats: Several patients had high TCRbeta diversity at day 60; it came from surviving recipient T cells and thymic progenitors. Most T-cell counts and diversity one year after the transplant came from T cells that were newly produced. Expanded clones from the graft, numbering several hundred, reportedly supplied alpha-beta T cells about two months after transplant.

Here the sequenced sample was PBMCs, mostly from graft donor cells, taken 360 days after TCRalphabeta/CD19-depleted stem cell transplant. The source of this sequence is a boy under two years old who had a stem cell transplant for acute myeloid leukemia, so the T cells may come from the graft donor.

The CDR3 nucleotides are TGTGCCAGCAGTGAGAGTACGAACACTGAAGCTTTCTTT. It translates to CASSESTNTEAFF. This chain uses TRBV27 with TRBJ1-1; D unresolved. The CDR3 totals 13 residues. The germline V gene encodes CDR1 MNHEY and CDR2 SMNVEV (reference sequence). The V end lost 5 bases, the J end lost 1 base, and 8 bases lay between the germline ends.